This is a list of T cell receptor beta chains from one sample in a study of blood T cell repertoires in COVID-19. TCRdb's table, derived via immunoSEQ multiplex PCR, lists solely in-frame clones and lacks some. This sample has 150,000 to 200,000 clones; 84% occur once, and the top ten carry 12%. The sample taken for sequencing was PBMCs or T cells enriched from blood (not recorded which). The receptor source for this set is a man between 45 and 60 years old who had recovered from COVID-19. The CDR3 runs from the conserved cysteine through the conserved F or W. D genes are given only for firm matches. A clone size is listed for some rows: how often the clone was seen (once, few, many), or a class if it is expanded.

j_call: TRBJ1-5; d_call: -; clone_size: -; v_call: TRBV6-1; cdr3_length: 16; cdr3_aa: CASSAQGIPSNQPQHF; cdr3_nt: TGTGCCAGCAGTGCCCAGGGTATCCCTAGCAATCAGCCCCAGCATTTT
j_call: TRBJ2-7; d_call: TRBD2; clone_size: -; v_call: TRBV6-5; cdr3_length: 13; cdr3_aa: CASGLADSYEQYF; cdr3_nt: TGTGCCAGCGGACTAGCGGACTCCTACGAGCAGTACTTC
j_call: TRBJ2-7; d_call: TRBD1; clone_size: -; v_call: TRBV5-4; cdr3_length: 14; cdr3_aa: CASSPGQDSYEQYF; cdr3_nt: TGTGCCAGCAGCCCGGGACAGGATTCTTACGAGCAGTACTTC
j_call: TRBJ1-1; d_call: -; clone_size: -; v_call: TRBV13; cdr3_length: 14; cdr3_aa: CASSPREGPVEAFF; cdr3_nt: TGTGCCAGCAGCCCCCGGGAGGGGCCTGTTGAAGCTTTCTTT
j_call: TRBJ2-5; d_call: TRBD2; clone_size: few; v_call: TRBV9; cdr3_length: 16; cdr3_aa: CASSVGSGGTQETQYF; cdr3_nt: TGTGCCAGCAGCGTCGGTAGCGGGGGGACCCAAGAGACCCAGTACTTC
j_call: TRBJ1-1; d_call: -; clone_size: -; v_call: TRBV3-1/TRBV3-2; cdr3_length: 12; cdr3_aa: CASSHEGIDAFF; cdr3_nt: TGTGCCAGCAGCCATGAGGGTATTGATGCTTTCTTT
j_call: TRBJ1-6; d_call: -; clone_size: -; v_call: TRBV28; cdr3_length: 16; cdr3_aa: CASSALRGSGNSPLHF; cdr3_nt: TGTGCCAGCAGTGCCCTCAGGGGAAGTGGTAATTCACCCCTCCACTTT
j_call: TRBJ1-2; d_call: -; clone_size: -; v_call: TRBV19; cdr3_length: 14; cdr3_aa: CASSARPGGYGYTF; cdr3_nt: TGTGCCAGTAGTGCTCGACCTGGAGGCTATGGCTACACCTTC
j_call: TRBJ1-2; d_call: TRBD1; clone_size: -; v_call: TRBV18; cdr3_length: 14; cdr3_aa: CASSPGQGSHGYTF; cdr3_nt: TGTGCCAGCTCACCTGGACAGGGATCGCATGGCTACACCTTC
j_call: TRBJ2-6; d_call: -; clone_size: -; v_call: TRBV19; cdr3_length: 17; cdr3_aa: CASSIFAGATGANVLTF; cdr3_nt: TGTGCCAGTAGTATATTTGCGGGGGCTACTGGGGCCAACGTCCTGACTTTC
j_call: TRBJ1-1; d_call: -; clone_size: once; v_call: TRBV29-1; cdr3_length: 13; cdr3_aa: CSVDLGRYTEAFF; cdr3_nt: TGCAGCGTGGATCTAGGGAGGTACACTGAAGCTTTCTTT
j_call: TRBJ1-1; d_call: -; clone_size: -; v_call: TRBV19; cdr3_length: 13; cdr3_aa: CASSSAENTEAFF; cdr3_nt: TGTGCCAGTAGTAGTGCGGAGAACACTGAAGCTTTCTTT
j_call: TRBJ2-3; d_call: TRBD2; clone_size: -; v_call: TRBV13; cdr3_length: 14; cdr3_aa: CASSPGLALDTQYF; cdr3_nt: TGTGCCAGCAGCCCGGGACTAGCATTGGATACGCAGTATTTT
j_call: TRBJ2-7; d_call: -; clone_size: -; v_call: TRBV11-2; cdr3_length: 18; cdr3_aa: CASSSIRRTETTSYEQYF; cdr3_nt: TGTGCCAGCAGCTCAATACGGCGGACAGAAACAACGTCCTACGAGCAGTACTTC
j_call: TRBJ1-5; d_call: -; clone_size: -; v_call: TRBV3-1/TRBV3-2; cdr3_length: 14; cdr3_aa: CASSQGQGGQPQHF; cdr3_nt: TGTGCCAGCAGCCAAGGGCAGGGAGGTCAGCCCCAGCATTTT
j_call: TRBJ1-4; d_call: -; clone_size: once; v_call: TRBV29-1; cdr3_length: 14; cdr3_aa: CSVAGGVTNEKLFF; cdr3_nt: TGCAGCGTAGCGGGTGGCGTAACTAATGAAAAACTGTTTTTT
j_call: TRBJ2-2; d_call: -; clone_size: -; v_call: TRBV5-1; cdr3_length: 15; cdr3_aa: CASSNKQENTGELFF; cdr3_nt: TGCGCCAGCAGCAATAAACAGGAGAACACCGGGGAGCTGTTTTTT
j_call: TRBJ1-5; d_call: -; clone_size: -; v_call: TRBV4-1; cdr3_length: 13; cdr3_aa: CASSQMANQPQHF; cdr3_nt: TGCGCCAGCAGCCAAATGGCAAATCAGCCCCAGCATTTT
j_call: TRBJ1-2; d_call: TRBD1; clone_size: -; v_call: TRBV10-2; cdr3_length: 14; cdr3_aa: CASVQGNRNYGYTF; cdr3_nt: TGCGCCAGCGTACAGGGGAATAGGAACTATGGCTACACCTTC
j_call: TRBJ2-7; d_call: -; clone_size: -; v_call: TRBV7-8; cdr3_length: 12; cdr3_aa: CASRGGAYEQYF; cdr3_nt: TGTGCCAGCAGAGGCGGGGCCTACGAGCAGTACTTC